One and the same sample provided the 10 T cell receptor beta chains below, sequenced in a study of regulatory T cells in long-lasting Graves disease. Time point defined: newly diagnosed GD, antithyroid drugs for less than 3 months. The TCR library was made from RNA that had been extracted from PBMCs in TRIzol. Arm-PCR of CDR3 regions and iRepertoire HTBI primers were the basis on which TCR beta libraries were built. TCRdb re-derived calls from the multiplex PCR reads in MiXCR, one entry per CDR3 protein. The top ten hold over 15% of the sample, which has around 400,000 distinct CDR3 sequences, roughly 12% seen once. These data were also reused for a study on T cells in Graves' hyperthyroidism and ophthalmopathy.

This specimen was peripheral blood mononuclear cells (PBMCs), taken at new diagnosis, from a patient treated with antithyroid drugs. The receptors shown here come from a woman aged 18-30 years with Graves disease.

This clonotype was seen a few times. V is TRBV6-5 and J is TRBJ1-1; 7 nucleotides align to TRBD1. V lost 2 bases, J lost 3 bases, and 3 bases stayed unmatched. The CDR3 is 14 residues long. CDR1 is MNHEY and CDR2 is SVGAGI in the germline V gene. CDR3 DNA sequence: TGTGCCAGCAGTTACAGGGGGCCGGACACTGAAGCTTTCTTT. The encoded protein is CASSYRGPDTEAFF.

This clonotype occurred many times. The V gene is TRBV20-1, the J gene TRBJ2-1; 8 bases fit TRBD2. CDR1 DFQATT and CDR2 SNEGSKA come from the germline V gene (reference sequence). V dropped 6 bases and J dropped 3; count of bases not matched to a gene: 13. The CDR3 runs to 16 residues. The CDR3 DNA reads TGCAGTGCCGGGCCCCAGGTTAGCGGGATCTACAATGAGCAGTTCTTC. Amino acid sequence: CSAGPQVSGIYNEQFF.

This clonotype was counted many times. This sequence joins TRBV27 and TRBJ2-1, with 11 bases matching TRBD2. The V segment lost 6 bases and the J segment 4 bases; nucleotides outside the gene matches: 5. The CDR3 is 15 amino acids. Germline V gene sequence: CDR1 MNHEY, CDR2 SMNVEV (reference sequence). The CDR3 DNA reads TGTGCCAGCAGATCCGGGACTAGCGGTTACAATGAGCAGTTCTTC. It is translated as CASRSGTSGYNEQFF.

As for this clonotype: A much larger clonotype is one base distant, so this may be a read error. Here the CDR3 omits its conserved ending phenylalanine or tryptophan, so a read error is the likely source. The chain is built from TRBV18 and TRBJ1-5, with TRBD1 as a possible D gene (6 bases). This CDR3 comprises 17 residues. Trimming stripped 2 bases from V and 3 bases from J, with 17 bases between. Germline V gene sequence: CDR1 KGHSH, CDR2 LQKENI. The CDR3 nucleotides read TGTGCCAGCTCACCAGGGCGGCGGGGGCGAGTCAATCAGCCCCAGCATCTT. Translating gives CASSPGRRGRVNQPQHL.

This clonotype was seen a few times. The chain combines TRBV10-3 with TRBJ2-1; 7 bases agree with TRBD1. The CDR3 consists of 18 residues. The V gene end was trimmed by 3 bases and the J gene end by 6 bases; junction bases not matched to a gene: 17. Germline V gene sequence: CDR1 ENHRY, CDR2 SYGVKD. This CDR3 reads CAISEGGGQLLVGNEQFF. CDR3 in DNA: TGTGCCATCAGTGAAGGTGGGGGACAGTTATTGGTTGGCAATGAGCAGTTCTTC.

This clonotype was picked up a small number of times. The gene calls are TRBV6-9 and TRBJ1-6; D gene uncertain. The CDR3 sequence is 13 residues long. Germline CDR1 reads MNHGY; CDR2 reads SVAAGI. V lost 3 bases and J 7 bases, leaving 7 bases between the germline ends. The CDR3 coding sequence is TGTGCCAGCAGTTACGATGGGAATTCACCCCTCCACTTT. Its translation is CASSYDGNSPLHF.

The chain is built from TRBV4-1 and TRBJ2-1; D may be TRBD2 (6 bases). The CDR3 contains 15 residues. Trimming took 4 bases from V and 9 from J, leaving 19 bases between them. The germline V gene encodes CDR1 MGHRA and CDR2 YSYEKL. CDR3 sequence (DNA): TGCGCCAGCAGCCCGATAAACGGAGGGGTGGTTGAGCAGTTCTTC. Amino acid sequence: CASSPINGGVVEQFF.

The chain has TRBV25-1 and TRBJ2-1; D is unclear. V lost 3 bases and J lost 6, with 9 bases in between. The CDR3 covers 13 residues. CDR1 and CDR2 from the germline V gene are MGHDK and SYGVNS. The CDR3 coding sequence is TGTGCCAGCAGTGAGCTAGTCAGCAATGAGCAGTTCTTC. Translating it yields CASSELVSNEQFF. The whole variable domain, remainder taken from reference TRBV25-1 and TRBJ2-1, is EADIYQTPRYLVIGTGKKITLECSQTMGHDKMYWYQQDPGMELHLIHYSYGVNSTEKGDLSSESTVSRIRTEHFPLTLESARPSHTSQYLCASSELVSNEQFFGPGTRLTVL.

This clonotype was recorded at least ten times. The chain recombines TRBV28 with TRBJ1-5; no definite D call. Germline-derived CDR1 and CDR2 are MDHEN and SYDVKM. The germline V and J ends were trimmed by 0 bases and 9 bases, with 21 bases remaining between them. This CDR3 has 17 residues. The CDR3 spells CASSLWWISKKRRPQHF. CDR3 DNA sequence: TGTGCCAGCAGTTTATGGTGGATCTCCAAGAAACGTAGGCCCCAGCATTTT.

This clonotype was counted only a few times. The CDR3 coding sequence is TGTGCCAGCTCACCACCCGGCGGGGGCACCGGGGAGCTGTTTTTT. Its translation: CASSPPGGGTGELFF. The rearrangement joins TRBV18 to TRBJ2-2, with 7 bases aligning to TRBD2. This CDR3 comprises 15 residues. The V and J ends lost 0 bases and 4 bases, in that order; junction bases with no gene match: 2. The germline V gene encodes CDR1 KGHSH and CDR2 LQKENI. The full variable domain, in which reference TRBV18 and TRBJ2-2 provide the parts outside the CDR3, is NAGVMQNPRHLVRRRGQEARLRCSPMKGHSHVYWYRQLPEEGLKFMVYLQKENIIDESGMPKERFSAEFPKEGPSILRIQQVVRGDSAAYFCASSPPGGGTGELFFGEGSRLTVL.